Described below is a single T cell receptor (beta chain) sequence and its context. This specimen belongs to a study of identical twins. The CDR3 spans 15 residues. V was pared by 7 bases and J by 6 bases, with 18 bases between. Germline V gene sequence: CDR1 MNHNS, CDR2 SASEGT. TCRdb passed the 5' RACE reads through MiXCR, listing each CDR3 protein once. The sample has 700,000 or so distinct CDR3 sequences; approximately 22% are singletons. Each donor was a healthy Caucasian. The data were also submitted as part of a second study, on T cells expressing NK-cell markers.

The genes are TRBV6-1 and TRBJ2-2; possibly TRBD1 or TRBD2 for D (5 bases each). This clonotype originated in a woman between 18 and 30 years old in good health. Sequencing was performed on PBMCs. CDR3 in amino acids: CASNTGIGAPGELFF. CDR3 DNA sequence: TGTGCCAGCAATACGGGGATCGGGGCCCCCGGGGAGCTGTTTTTT.